Below are 20 T cell receptor beta chains sequenced from a single sample in a study of blood T cell repertoires in COVID-19. Profiled with immunoSEQ multiplex PCR; TCRdb holds only in-frame clones, not every one. Of around 370,000 clones in the sample, more than 75% were seen once. Input material: PBMCs or T cells enriched from blood (not recorded which). These receptors all come from a woman under 30 who had recovered from COVID-19.

This chain connects TRBV9 to TRBJ2-4, with D possibly being TRBD1 (6 bases). Germline assignment: CDR1 SGDLS and CDR2 YYNGEE. V gave up 3 bases and J gave up 6 bases, with 13 bases separating them. The CDR3 spans 14 residues. The CDR3 spells CASSAQGPSNIQYF. CDR3 DNA: TGTGCCAGCAGCGCTCAGGGGCCCTCAAACATTCAGTACTTC.

The table lists this clone with a few counts. The chain employs TRBV3-1 (or the pseudogene TRBV3-2) and TRBJ2-7; D ambiguous. Germline lookup yields CDR1 LGHDT and CDR2 YNNKEL (reference sequence). V lost 1 base and J 0 bases, leaving 10 bases between the germline ends. The CDR3 extends over 15 amino acids. CDR3 region: CASSQGFRFSYEQYF. DNA for the CDR3: TGTGCCAGCAGCCAAGGTTTTCGGTTCTCCTACGAGCAGTACTTC.

The chain recombines TRBV9 with TRBJ2-5; TRBD1 agrees at 7 bases. This CDR3 comprises 16 residues. Trimming removed 6 bases from V and 3 bases from J; junction bases left unmatched: 14. The V gene's germline CDR1 is SGDLS and CDR2 YYNGEE. CDR3 nucleotides: TGTGCCAGCAACGATGACCCGGACAGGACAGAAGAGACCCAGTACTTC. This gives the protein CASNDDPDRTEETQYF.

The V and J genes are TRBV30 and TRBJ1-2; 10 bases line up with TRBD1. Trimming cost V 4 bases and J 0 bases; bases outside gene matches: 11. CDR1 and CDR2 (germline): GTSNPN, SVGIG (reference sequence). The CDR3 is made up of 17 amino acids. The CDR3: CAWTRWDRGLSNYGYTF. As DNA, the CDR3 is TGTGCCTGGACACGTTGGGACAGGGGACTGTCTAACTATGGCTACACCTTC.

The chain is built from TRBV19 and TRBJ1-4, with 9 positions matching TRBD1. The germline gives CDR1 LNHDA, CDR2 SQIVND (reference sequence). J was trimmed by 11 bases and V by 5 bases; bases with no gene match: 6. CDR3 length: 13 amino acids. The CDR3 DNA follows: TGTGCCAGTAGTCGACAGGGGGAGGGGAAACTGTTTTTT. It specifies CASSRQGEGKLFF.

This chain connects TRBV27 to TRBJ2-7; 12 nucleotides agree with TRBD2. Trimming took 5 bases from V and 0 from J; bases not matched to a gene: 2. The V gene's germline CDR1 is MNHEY and CDR2 SMNVEV (reference sequence). This CDR3 has 15 amino acids. The CDR3 DNA follows: TGTGCCAGCAGTCTAGCGGGGGGGAGCTCCTACGAGCAGTACTTC. Translation: CASSLAGGSSYEQYF.

DNA of the CDR3: TGTGCCAGCAGTTACTCGATACCACACCGCAAAAACATTCAGTACTTC. It specifies CASSYSIPHRKNIQYF. This rearrangement joins TRBV6-2 or TRBV6-3 to TRBJ2-4, with unresolved D. CDR1 and CDR2 from the germline V gene are MNHEY and SVGEGT. Trimming pared 0 bases from V and 3 bases from J, leaving 12 bases between. This CDR3 has 16 residues.

The chain uses TRBV7-9 and TRBJ1-6, with a tentative D call TRBD1 (6 bases). V lost 5 bases and J lost 7, with 15 bases in between. The CDR3 is 15 residues long. Germline V CDR1 and CDR2: SEHNR, FQNEAQ (reference sequence). The CDR3 loop is CASSPTVQGNSPLHF. The DNA for the CDR3 is TGTGCCAGCAGCCCGACAGTCCAGGGGAATTCACCCCTCCACTTT.

The chain has TRBV19 and TRBJ1-2; the D gene is possibly TRBD1 (6 bases). The CDR3 is made up of 12 amino acids. Germline lookup yields CDR1 LNHDA and CDR2 SQIVND (reference sequence). Trimming removed 4 bases at V and 7 bases at J, with 10 bases between. For the CDR3, the DNA is TGTGCCAGTAGTAGCAGGGGTGGTGGCTACACCTTC. Residues: CASSSRGGGYTF.

The rearrangement links TRBV7-2 to TRBJ1-4; 11 bases line up with TRBD1. The V and J ends lost 5 bases and 10 bases, in that order; junction bases with no gene match: 12. Germline V gene lookup returns CDR1 SGHTA and CDR2 FQGNSA. The CDR3 extends over 16 amino acids. For the CDR3, the DNA is TGTGCCAGCAGCCTGGGACAGGGGGGCTCGGATGGAAAACTGTTTTTT. It specifies CASSLGQGGSDGKLFF. Together with reference TRBV7-2 and TRBJ1-4, the CDR3 gives the full variable domain: GAGVSQSPSNKVTEKGKDVELRCDPISGHTALYWYRQSLGQGLEFLIYFQGNSAPDKSGLPSDRFSAERTGGSVSTLTIQRTQQEDSAVYLCASSLGQGGSDGKLFFGSGTQLSVL.

The V call is TRBV11-2, the J call TRBJ1-1; no clear D gene. Per the germline V gene, CDR1 is SGHAT and CDR2 is FQNNGV. This CDR3 contains 12 residues. With 5 bases removed from V and 6 bases from J, the gap between germline ends came to 10 bases. The CDR3 DNA follows: TGTGCCAGCAGCCCCCTTTTCGCTGAAGCTTTCTTT. Protein sequence: CASSPLFAEAFF.

V gene TRBV28 combines with J gene TRBJ2-5; possible D gene TRBD2, 5 bases. Germline V lookup: CDR1 MDHEN, CDR2 SYDVKM. The V end lost 2 bases, the J end lost 1 base, and 5 bases lay between the germline ends. This CDR3 has 13 amino acids. For the CDR3, the DNA is TGTGCCAGCAGTTTAACTAGCCAAGAGACCCAGTACTTC. Its protein product is CASSLTSQETQYF.

The rearrangement uses TRBV2 and TRBJ1-2; tentatively, D is TRBD1 (5 bases). Germline V CDR1 and CDR2: SNHLY, FYNNEI. The CDR3 is 13 residues long. V shed 5 bases and J shed 2 bases, with 9 bases lying between them. The CDR3 nucleotides read TGTGCCAGCAGTTCTCGACAGAACTATGGCTACACCTTC. The encoded protein is CASSSRQNYGYTF.

In its sample, this clone was seen once. The chain couples TRBV6-1 to TRBJ1-2; D gene ambiguous. Trimming cost V 2 bases and J 2 bases, with 3 bases left between them. Germline-derived CDR1 and CDR2 are MNHNS and SASEGT. The CDR3 extends over 12 amino acids. The CDR3 bases are TGTGCCAGCAGTGAAAGCAACTATGGCTACACCTTC. It is translated as CASSESNYGYTF.

The gene calls are TRBV30 and TRBJ2-2, with D unclear. This CDR3 has 16 residues. Between the trimmed V and J ends, which lost 0 bases and 0 bases, there was a span of 11 bases. CDR1 is GTSNPN and CDR2 is SVGIG in the germline V gene (reference sequence). The CDR3 sequence is CAWSVLWRSNTGELFF. As DNA, the CDR3 is TGTGCCTGGAGTGTACTTTGGAGATCGAACACCGGGGAGCTGTTTTTT.

The CDR3 sequence: CASSLLRLAGEVWSTDTQYF. The CDR3 nucleotides are TGTGCCAGCAGTTTATTGCGACTAGCGGGGGAGGTCTGGAGCACAGATACGCAGTATTTT. The chain joins TRBV28 to TRBJ2-3; 12 nucleotides agree with TRBD2. The CDR3 covers 20 residues. The germline CDR1 and CDR2 sequences are MDHEN and SYDVKM. With V trimmed by 1 base and J by 0 bases, 11 bases remained unmatched.

The V call is TRBV2, the J call TRBJ1-5; D gene ambiguous. Trimming took off 4 bases at V and 16 bases at J, with 14 bases between the two ends. The germline gives CDR1 SNHLY, CDR2 FYNNEI. CDR3 size: 11 residues. The chain's CDR3 is CASSGNLALHF. The CDR3 coding sequence is TGTGCCAGCAGTGGAAACTTAGCTCTACATTTT. The variable domain in full, completed from reference TRBV2 and TRBJ1-5, reads EPEVTQTPSHQVTQMGQEVILRCVPISNHLYFYWYRQILGQKVEFLVSFYNNEISEKSEIFDDQFSVERPDGSNFTLKIRSTKLEDSAMYFCASSGNLALHFGDGTRLSIL.

The V call is TRBV27, the J call TRBJ2-7; TRBD2 might be the D (6 bases). In germline, CDR1 is MNHEY, CDR2 SMNVEV (reference sequence). Trimming removed 3 bases at V and 1 base at J, with 16 bases between. The CDR3 has 16 residues. CDR3 amino acids: CASSFYLGGGSYEQYF. The CDR3 region has the DNA TGTGCCAGCAGTTTTTATCTCGGGGGAGGATCCTACGAGCAGTACTTC.

The rearrangement uses TRBV3-1 (or the pseudogene TRBV3-2) and TRBJ2-5, with D tentatively TRBD2 (7 bases). The V end was cut by 3 bases, the J end by 7 bases, with 12 bases between. Germline V gives CDR1 LGHDT, CDR2 YNNKEL (reference sequence). The CDR3 has 13 amino acids. The CDR3 DNA sequence: TGTGCCAGCAGCCAGCGGGGGCGAGTGACCCAGTACTTC. This codes for CASSQRGRVTQYF.

J is TRBJ2-3 and V is TRBV3-1 (or the pseudogene TRBV3-2), with D maybe TRBD1 (6 bases). There are 14 residues in the CDR3. CDR1 and CDR2 from the germline V gene are LGHDT and YNNKEL (reference sequence). Trimming removed 1 base at V and 8 bases at J, with 13 bases between. Here the CDR3 reads CASSQGQVIGTQYF. The CDR3 nucleotides are TGTGCCAGCAGCCAAGGACAGGTAATAGGTACGCAGTATTTT.